This T cell receptor beta chain was observed in a study of T cells in Graves' hyperthyroidism and ophthalmopathy. Turning to this clonotype: Its antigen is unidentified. The germline gene is not matched at one end of the junction; a read error may be the cause.

Germline CDR1 and CDR2: DFQATT and SNEGSKA (reference sequence). The CDR3 covers 16 residues. Researchers took RNA transcripts and amplified the TCR beta CDR3 regions from them. HTBI primers were employed in a first-round RT-PCR of the TCR CDR3. TCRdb called the multiplex PCR reads again in MiXCR, with one record for every CDR3 protein. The data hold about 620,000 distinct CDR3 sequences, with around 16% observed a single time. Whole-study results and caveats: Ophthalmopathy got predicted by the model a median about six months before its onset.

This chain connects TRBV20-1 to TRBJ2-3, with 10 bases lining up with TRBD2. Sequenced material: blood. The TCR comes from a young woman with Graves' hyperthyroidism. The CDR3 DNA reads TGCGGTGCTAGAGGGAGCGGGAGGGATAGCACAGATACGCAGTATTTT. It yields the protein CGARGSGRDSTDTQYF.